This T cell receptor beta chain was sequenced in a study of post-analysis software for immune sequencing data. The study's findings and limits: Several TRBV segments were more frequent in patients than controls; TRBV5-6, TRBV5-1 and TRBV20-1 belonged to this group.

Unique molecular identifiers had been added to the TCR beta cDNA libraries. One entry per CDR3 protein results from TCRdb running MiXCR on the PCR reads. Of 550,000 to 700,000 distinct CDR3 sequences in the sample, around 40% were seen once. Only a few counts were recorded for this clonotype. What it binds is not known. The junction differs from germline at one of its ends, possibly a read error. The CDR3 totals 15 residues. Germline CDR1 SGHVS, CDR2 FQNEAQ. This chain connects TRBV7-8 to TRBJ2-5; TRBD2 agrees at 12 bases. Specimen: blood. This clonotype originated in a girl between 10 and 17 years old with multiple sclerosis. This chain's CDR3 is CASSVGTSGQETRYF. The CDR3, as DNA: TGTGCCAGCAGCGTCGGGACTAGCGGGCAAGAGACCCGGTACTTC. The entire variable domain, with the rest obtained from reference TRBV7-8 and TRBJ2-5, is as follows: GAGVSQSPRYKVAKRGQDVALRCDPISGHVSLFWYQQALGQGPEFLTYFQNEAQLDKSGLPSDRFFAERPEGSVSTLKIQRTQQEDSAVYLCASSVGTSGQETRYFGPGTRLLVL.